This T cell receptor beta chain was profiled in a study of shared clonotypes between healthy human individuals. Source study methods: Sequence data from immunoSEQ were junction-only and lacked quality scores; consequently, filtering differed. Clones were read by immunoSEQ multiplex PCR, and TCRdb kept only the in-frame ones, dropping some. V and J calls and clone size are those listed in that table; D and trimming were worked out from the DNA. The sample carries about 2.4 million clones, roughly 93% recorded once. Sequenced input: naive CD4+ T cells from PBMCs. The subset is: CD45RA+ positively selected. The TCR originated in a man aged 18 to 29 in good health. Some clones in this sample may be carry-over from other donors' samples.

This CDR3 reads CASSWTSAYEQYF. The CDR3 nucleotides read TGTGCCAGCAGCTGGACTAGTGCCTACGAGCAGTACTTC. The V call is TRBV2, the J call TRBJ2-7, with TRBD2 identical over 7 bases. Per the germline V gene, CDR1 is SNHLY and CDR2 is FYNNEI. The CDR3 covers 13 residues. Unmatched junction bases numbered 4, after V lost 6 bases and J lost 2 bases.